This TCR beta chain is drawn from a study of shared clonotypes between healthy human individuals. Study observations and caveats: Non-shared clonotypes showed lower generation probabilities than clonotypes common to all four donors. Sampling covered nothing but blood. Tissue TCR repertoires likely differ from those found in blood.

The V end lost 4 bases, the J end lost 0 bases, and 10 bases lay between the germline ends. Germline CDR1 is SGHVS and CDR2 is FQNEAQ. The CDR3 totals 14 residues. Subsets obtained from CD4+ cells comprised CD45RA+ naive and CD45RA-negative memory cells. A word on this clone: Its specificity is unknown.

Replicate PCRs run on sorted subsets employed 200 ng DNA, approximately 30,000 T cell genomes. Data came from immunoSEQ multiplex PCR; TCRdb stores just in-frame clones and leaves some out. This table has about 2.4 million clones, more than 85% appearing once. The chain combines TRBV7-8 with TRBJ2-7; possible D gene TRBD2, 6 bases. The receptor was isolated from a young man in good health. Some clones in this sample may be carry-over from other donors' samples. The material sequenced was naive CD4+ T cells from PBMCs. The sample's subset: CD45RA+ positively selected. CDR3 loop: CASSSGTFSYEQYF. Written as DNA, the CDR3 is TGTGCCAGCAGCTCCGGGACTTTCTCCTACGAGCAGTACTTC.